This record concerns one T cell receptor (beta chain) sequence. This specimen belongs to a study of blood T cell repertoires in COVID-19. Study information: The United States, Italy and Spain provided the acute and convalescent COVID-19 samples.

Sequenced by immunoSEQ multiplex PCR; TCRdb stores in-frame clones only, minus some. Of about 170,000 clones detected, around 87% appear once; the ten largest clones hold around 3.5%. Germline-derived CDR1 and CDR2 are PRHDT and FYEKMQ (reference sequence). This CDR3 spans 12 amino acids. V lost 6 bases, J lost 6 bases, and 3 bases stayed unmatched. This clonotype was obtained from a man younger than 35 with active or convalescent COVID-19. Sequencing was performed on peripheral blood. This sequence joins TRBV13 and TRBJ1-2; 8 positions agree with TRBD1. CDR3 sequence (DNA): TGTGCCAGCAGGGACAGGGAAAATGGCTACACCTTC. It is translated as CASRDRENGYTF.